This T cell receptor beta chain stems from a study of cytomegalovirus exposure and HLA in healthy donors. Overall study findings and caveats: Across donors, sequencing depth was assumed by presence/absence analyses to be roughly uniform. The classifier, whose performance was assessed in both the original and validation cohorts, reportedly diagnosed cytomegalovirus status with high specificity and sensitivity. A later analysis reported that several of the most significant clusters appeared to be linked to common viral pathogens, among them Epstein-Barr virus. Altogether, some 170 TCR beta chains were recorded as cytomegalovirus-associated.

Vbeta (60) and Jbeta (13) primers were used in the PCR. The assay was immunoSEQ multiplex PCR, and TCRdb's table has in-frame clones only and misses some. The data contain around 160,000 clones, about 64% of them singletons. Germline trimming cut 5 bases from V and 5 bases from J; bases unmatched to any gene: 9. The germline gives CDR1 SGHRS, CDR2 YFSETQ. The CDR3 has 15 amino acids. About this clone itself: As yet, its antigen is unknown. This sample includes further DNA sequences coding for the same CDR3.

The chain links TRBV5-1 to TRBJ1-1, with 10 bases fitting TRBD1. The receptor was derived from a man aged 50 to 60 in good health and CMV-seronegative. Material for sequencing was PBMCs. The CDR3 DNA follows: TGCGCCAGCAGGCTTGACAGGGGGCGTGGGACTGAAGCTTTCTTT. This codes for CASRLDRGRGTEAFF.